Below, one TCR beta chain is given with its context. What it binds is unknown. The V gene's germline CDR1 is SGHTA and CDR2 FQGNSA. Between the trimmed V and J ends, which lost 5 bases and 7 bases, there was a span of 18 bases. CDR3 length: 15 residues. These data belong to a study of cytotoxic CD8 clonotypes in ibrutinib-treated CLL. Study-wide results and caveats: Before falling back toward baseline at progression, clonality had risen at the time of ibrutinib response.

Repertoires were generated with immunoSEQ multiplex PCR, while TCRdb's copy carries only in-frame clones and drops some. The sample holds approximately 42,000 clones, more than 60% seen once. The TCR was taken from a human donor with chronic lymphocytic leukemia. V usage is TRBV7-2 and J usage is TRBJ1-5; possibly TRBD1 for D (5 bases). Here the sequenced sample was PBMCs, taken after 12 months of ibrutinib treatment. CDR3 sequence: CASSRRTNEGQPQHF. In nucleotides, the CDR3 is TGTGCCAGCAGCCGAAGGACAAACGAAGGCCAGCCCCAGCATTTT.